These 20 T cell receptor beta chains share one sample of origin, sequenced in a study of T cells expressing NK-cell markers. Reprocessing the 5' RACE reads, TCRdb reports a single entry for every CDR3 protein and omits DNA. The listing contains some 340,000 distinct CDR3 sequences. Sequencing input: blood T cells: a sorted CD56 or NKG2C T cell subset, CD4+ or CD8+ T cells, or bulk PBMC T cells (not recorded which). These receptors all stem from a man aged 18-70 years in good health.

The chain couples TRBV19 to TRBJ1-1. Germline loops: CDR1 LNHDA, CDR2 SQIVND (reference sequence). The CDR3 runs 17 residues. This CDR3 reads CASSIGGRGGVGTEAFF. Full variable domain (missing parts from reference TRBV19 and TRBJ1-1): DGGITQSPKYLFRKEGQNVTLSCEQNLNHDAMYWYRQDPGQGLRLIYYSQIVNDFQKGDIAEGYSVSREKKESFPLTVTSAQKNPTAFYLCASSIGGRGGVGTEAFFGQGTRLTVV.

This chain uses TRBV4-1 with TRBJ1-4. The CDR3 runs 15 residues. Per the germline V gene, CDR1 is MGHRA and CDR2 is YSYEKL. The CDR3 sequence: CASSQDYGYYEKLFF.

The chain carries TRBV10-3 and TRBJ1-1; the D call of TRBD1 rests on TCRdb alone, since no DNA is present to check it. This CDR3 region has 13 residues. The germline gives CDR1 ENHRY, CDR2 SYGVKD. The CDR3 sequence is CAISELPGTEAFF.

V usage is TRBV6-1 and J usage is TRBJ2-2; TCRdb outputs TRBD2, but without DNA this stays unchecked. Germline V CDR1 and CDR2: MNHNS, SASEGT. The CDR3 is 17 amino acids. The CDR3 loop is CASGKPMSGGALGELFF.

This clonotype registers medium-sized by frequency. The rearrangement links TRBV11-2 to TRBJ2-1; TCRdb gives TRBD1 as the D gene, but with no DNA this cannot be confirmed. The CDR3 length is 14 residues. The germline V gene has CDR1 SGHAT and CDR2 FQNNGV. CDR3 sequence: CASTLRQGLNEQFF.

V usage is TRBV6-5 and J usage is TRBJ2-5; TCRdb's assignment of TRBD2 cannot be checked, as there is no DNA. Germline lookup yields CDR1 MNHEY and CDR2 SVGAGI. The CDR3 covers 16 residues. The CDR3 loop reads CASSYRALGGQETQYF.

CDR3 sequence: CASSSQLAGGPGEQFF. The rearrangement links TRBV7-2 to TRBJ2-1; lacking DNA, the TRBD2 call made by TCRdb goes unchecked. CDR1 is SGHTA, CDR2 FQGNSA, per germline. The CDR3 is 16 residues long.

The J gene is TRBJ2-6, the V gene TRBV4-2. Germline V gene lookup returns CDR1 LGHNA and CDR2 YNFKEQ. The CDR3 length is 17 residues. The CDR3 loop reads CASSQDRVSSGANVLTF.

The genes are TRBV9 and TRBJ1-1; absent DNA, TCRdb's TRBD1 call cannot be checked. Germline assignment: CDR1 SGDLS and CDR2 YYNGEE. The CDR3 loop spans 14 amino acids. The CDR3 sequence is CASSAGQGPTEAFF. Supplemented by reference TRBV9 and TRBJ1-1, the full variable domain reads DSGVTQTPKHLITATGQRVTLRCSPRSGDLSVYWYQQSLDQGLQFLIQYYNGEERAKGNILERFSAQQFPDLHSELNLSSLELGDSALYFCASSAGQGPTEAFFGQGTRLTVV.

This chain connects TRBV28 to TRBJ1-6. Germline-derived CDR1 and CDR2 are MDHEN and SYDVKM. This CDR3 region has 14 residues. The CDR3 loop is CATLPVGVDSPLHF. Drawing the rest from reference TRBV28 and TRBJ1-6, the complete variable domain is DVKVTQSSRYLVKRTGEKVFLECVQDMDHENMFWYRQDPGLGLRLIYFSYDVKMKEKGDIPEGYSVSREKKERFSLILESASTNQTSMYLCATLPVGVDSPLHFGNGTRLTVT.

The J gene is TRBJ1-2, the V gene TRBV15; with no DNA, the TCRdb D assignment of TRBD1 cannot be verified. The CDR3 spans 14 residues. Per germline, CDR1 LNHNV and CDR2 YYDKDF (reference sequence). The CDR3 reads CATSRDRQGSGYTF.

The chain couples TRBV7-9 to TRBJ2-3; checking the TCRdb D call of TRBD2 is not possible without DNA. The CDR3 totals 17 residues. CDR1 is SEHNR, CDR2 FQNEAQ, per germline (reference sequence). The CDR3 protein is CASSQRTSGGASDTQYF.

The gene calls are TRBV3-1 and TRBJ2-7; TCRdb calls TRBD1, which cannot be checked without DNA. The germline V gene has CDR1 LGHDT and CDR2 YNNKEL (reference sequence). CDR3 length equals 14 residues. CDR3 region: CASSHVDRQGEQYF.

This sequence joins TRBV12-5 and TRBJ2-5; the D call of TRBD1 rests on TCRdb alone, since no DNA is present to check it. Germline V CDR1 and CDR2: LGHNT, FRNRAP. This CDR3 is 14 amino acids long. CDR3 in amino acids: CASGFGGGLETQYF.

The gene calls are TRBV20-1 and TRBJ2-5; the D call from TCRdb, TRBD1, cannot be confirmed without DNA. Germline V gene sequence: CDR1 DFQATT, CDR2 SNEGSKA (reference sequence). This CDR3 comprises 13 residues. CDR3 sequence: CSASGTYQETQYF.

This CDR3 is CASSEQGASVQPQHF. The gene calls are TRBV12-3 or TRBV12-4 and TRBJ1-5; the TCRdb D gene call, TRBD1, has no DNA to confirm it. The CDR3 has 15 residues.

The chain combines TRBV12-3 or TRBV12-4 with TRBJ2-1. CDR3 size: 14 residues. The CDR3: CASSWEYSYNEQFF.

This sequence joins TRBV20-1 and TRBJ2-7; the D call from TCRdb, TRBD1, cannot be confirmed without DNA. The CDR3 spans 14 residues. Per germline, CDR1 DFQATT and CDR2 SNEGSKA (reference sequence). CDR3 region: CSARDPRVEVEQYF.

The CDR3 region is CASSQQSRGLEQFF. The gene calls are TRBV3-1 and TRBJ2-1; TCRdb's assignment of TRBD1 cannot be checked, as there is no DNA. Germline V gene data show CDR1 as LGHDT and CDR2 as YNNKEL (reference sequence). The CDR3 consists of 14 residues.

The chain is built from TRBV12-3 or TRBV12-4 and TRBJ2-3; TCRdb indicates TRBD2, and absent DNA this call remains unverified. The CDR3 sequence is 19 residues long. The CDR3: CASSSGGRVTSLRADTQYF.